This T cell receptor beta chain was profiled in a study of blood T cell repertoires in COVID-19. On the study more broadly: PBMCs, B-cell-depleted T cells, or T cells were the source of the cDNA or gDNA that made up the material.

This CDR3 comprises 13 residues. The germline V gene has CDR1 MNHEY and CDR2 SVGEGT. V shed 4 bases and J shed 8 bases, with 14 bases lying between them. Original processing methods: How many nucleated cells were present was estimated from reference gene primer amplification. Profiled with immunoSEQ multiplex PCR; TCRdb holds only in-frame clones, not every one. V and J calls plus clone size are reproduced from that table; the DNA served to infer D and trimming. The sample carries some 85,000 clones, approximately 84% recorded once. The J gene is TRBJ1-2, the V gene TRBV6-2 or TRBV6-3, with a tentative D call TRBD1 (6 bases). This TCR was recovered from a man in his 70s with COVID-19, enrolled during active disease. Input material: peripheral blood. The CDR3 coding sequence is TGTGCCAGCAGTTCTCATGACAGGCCGGGCTACACCTTC. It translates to CASSSHDRPGYTF.